This TCR beta chain derives from a study of cytomegalovirus exposure and HLA in healthy donors. Study-wide findings and caveats: Researchers catalogued approximately 160 TCR beta chains as cytomegalovirus-associated. Clusters of TCRs from the first cohort tended to co-occur in the 95 to 150 validation repertoires (as a later analysis found).

Regarding this clone: Its specificity is unknown.

The assay was immunoSEQ multiplex PCR, and TCRdb's table has in-frame clones only and misses some. The table has roughly 330,000 clones, roughly 90% seen once; the top ten hold about 1.2%. Per the germline V gene, CDR1 is SGHRS and CDR2 is YFSETQ. Trimming shortened V by 0 bases and J by 7 bases, and 19 bases separated the two germline ends. The CDR3 has 16 amino acids. The sample consisted of PBMCs. The rearrangement uses TRBV5-1 and TRBJ1-2, with D possibly matching TRBD1 (5 bases). This clonotype originated in a young woman in good health and CMV-seropositive. CDR3 amino acids: CASSLVASRGQGGYTF. CDR3 coding DNA: TGCGCCAGCAGCTTGGTGGCTTCCCGGGGCCAGGGTGGCTACACCTTC. Variable domain in full (rest from reference TRBV5-1 and TRBJ1-2): KAGVTQTPRYLIKTRGQQVTLSCSPISGHRSVSWYQQTPGQGLQFLFEYFSETQRNKGNFPGRFSGRQFSNSRSEMNVSTLELGDSALYLCASSLVASRGQGGYTFGSGTRLTVV.